The clone carrying this T cell receptor (beta chain) has just a few counts. The data stem from a study of blood T cell repertoires in COVID-19. The overall study: Italy, Spain and the United States were the sources of the convalescent and acute COVID-19 samples. Nucleic acid was either cDNA or gDNA, and it came from T cells, B-cell-depleted T cells, or PBMCs.

The authors' processing: Amplification of reference gene primers provided the estimated nucleated cell counts. The repertoire was sequenced with immunoSEQ multiplex PCR; TCRdb's copy has only in-frame clones and lacks some. The V and J calls and clone size are taken from that table; D and trimming were inferred from the DNA. The repertoire holds fewer than 300,000 clones, with about 85% as singletons. This CDR3 region has 13 residues. V was trimmed by 7 bases and J by 4 bases, leaving 10 bases between them. Sequences were obtained from peripheral blood. The chain employs TRBV12-3 or TRBV12-4 and TRBJ2-2, with D possibly being TRBD2 (6 bases). The clonotype originates from a human donor in a cohort sampled during active COVID-19. The CDR3 is CASTLTSTGELFF. Here the CDR3 DNA reads TGTGCCAGCACCCTGACTAGCACCGGGGAGCTGTTTTTT.